One sample yielded the 22 T cell receptor beta chains listed below, sequenced in a study of T cell changes during pregnancy in multiple sclerosis. Profiling relied on immunoSEQ multiplex PCR, and the TCRdb table lists in-frame clones only, not all of them. Among approximately 80,000 clones, 85% to 95% were seen once, and the ten largest hold around 0.75%. The sequences come from peripheral blood, collected in the second trimester of pregnancy. The source of these receptors is a female donor in good health, enrolled as a control in a pregnancy study.

V gene TRBV5-4 combines with J gene TRBJ2-1, with 8 bases lining up with TRBD2. This CDR3 has 17 amino acids. V shed 0 bases, J shed 5 bases, and the junction held 10 bases outside the gene matches. Germline V gene lookup returns CDR1 SGHNT and CDR2 YYREEE (reference sequence). In nucleotides, the CDR3 is TGTGCCAGCAGCTTGGATTCCGGGGGGGGAAGGGACAATGAGCAGTTCTTC. It yields the protein CASSLDSGGGRDNEQFF.

The chain employs TRBV7-2 and TRBJ2-7, with 7 nucleotides matching TRBD1. Germline V lookup: CDR1 SGHTA, CDR2 FQGNSA. The CDR3 spans 14 residues. V gave up 4 bases and J gave up 1 base; unmatched junction bases: 4. CDR3 region: CASSSRTGSYEQYF. In DNA, the CDR3 is TGTGCCAGCAGCTCCCGGACAGGTTCCTACGAGCAGTACTTC.

The rearrangement uses TRBV5-1 and TRBJ2-1, with 7 nucleotides matching TRBD2. The ends lost 0 bases at V and 2 bases at J; junction bases unmatched: 8. This CDR3 spans 17 amino acids. Germline loops: CDR1 SGHRS, CDR2 YFSETQ. CDR3 DNA: TGCGCCAGCAGCTTGGTTTCTTCGACTAGCACCTACAATGAGCAGTTCTTC. Its protein product is CASSLVSSTSTYNEQFF.

This clone has a handful of counts. The chain has TRBV5-6 and TRBJ1-2; perhaps TRBD1 as D (5 bases). V was trimmed by 1 base and J by 0 bases, leaving 10 bases between them. The CDR3 runs 15 residues. Germline V lookup: CDR1 SGHDT, CDR2 YYEEEE. DNA for the CDR3: TGTGCCAGCAGCTTGATAACAGGCGCTAACTATGGCTACACCTTC. Amino acids: CASSLITGANYGYTF.

The chain links TRBV19 to TRBJ2-3, with D tentatively TRBD2 (5 bases). CDR1 and CDR2 (germline): LNHDA, SQIVND (reference sequence). This CDR3 contains 14 residues. Trimming pared 3 bases from V and 4 bases from J, leaving 11 bases between. CDR3 region: CASSIKSSSDTQYF. The CDR3 DNA sequence: TGTGCCAGTAGTATTAAGTCTAGCTCAGATACGCAGTATTTT.

The chain combines TRBV19 with TRBJ1-6; 7 nucleotides line up with TRBD1. The length of the CDR3 is 18 residues. Germline loops: CDR1 LNHDA, CDR2 SQIVND (reference sequence). The V and J ends lost 5 bases and 0 bases, in that order; junction bases with no gene match: 10. CDR3 coding DNA: TGTGCCAGTAGTCCACGACAGGGACTTAGCTCCTATAATTCACCCCTCCACTTT. This sequence encodes CASSPRQGLSSYNSPLHF.

The chain carries TRBV5-6 and TRBJ1-2; D not certain. Germline CDR1 is SGHDT and CDR2 is YYEEEE. Trimming cost V 0 bases and J 1 base, with 10 bases left between them. The CDR3 length is 15 residues. CDR3 region: CASSLEARFNYGYTF. The CDR3 DNA follows: TGTGCCAGCAGCTTGGAGGCCAGGTTTAACTATGGCTACACCTTC.

The rearrangement uses TRBV12-5 and TRBJ2-3, with 8 bases matching TRBD1. Trimming took 7 bases from V and 2 from J; bases not matched to a gene: 5. This CDR3 contains 14 residues. Germline V CDR1 and CDR2: LGHNT, FRNRAP. CDR3 sequence (DNA): TGTGCTAGTGTCCTGGACAGGGTCACAGATACGCAGTATTTT. Its translation: CASVLDRVTDTQYF.

V and J are TRBV6-1 and TRBJ1-2; TRBD1 aligns across 8 bases. The CDR3 runs 13 residues. The germline V gene has CDR1 MNHNS and CDR2 SASEGT. V was pared by 4 bases and J by 4 bases, with 2 bases of the junction left unmatched. The DNA of the CDR3 is TGTGCCAGCAGTGGGGACAGGCTCTATGGCTACACCTTC. Encoded protein: CASSGDRLYGYTF.

The J gene is TRBJ1-1, the V gene TRBV10-3; possible D gene TRBD1, 5 bases. Germline loops: CDR1 ENHRY, CDR2 SYGVKD. V gave up 0 bases and J gave up 0 bases, with 14 bases separating them. This CDR3 contains 17 residues. CDR3 in amino acids: CAISESTRRAMNTEAFF. The CDR3 DNA sequence: TGTGCCATCAGTGAGTCGACGCGCAGGGCCATGAACACTGAAGCTTTCTTT.

The rearrangement links TRBV5-1 to TRBJ1-2, with 7 bases fitting TRBD1. CDR1 and CDR2 (germline): SGHRS, YFSETQ. The CDR3 contains 14 residues. After removal of 4 bases from V and 4 bases from J, the junction contained 7 bases not matched to a gene. CDR3 coding DNA: TGCGCCAGCAGCCCTGAGACAGGGAGCTATGGCTACACCTTC. The encoded protein is CASSPETGSYGYTF.

CDR3: CAWSALDYSSYNEQFF. The DNA for the CDR3 is TGTGCCTGGAGTGCATTGGACTACAGCTCCTACAATGAGCAGTTCTTC. This chain uses TRBV30 with TRBJ2-1; tentative D call: TRBD2 (6 bases). The CDR3 has 16 residues. V gave up 1 base and J gave up 0 bases, with 13 bases separating them. From germline, CDR1 is GTSNPN and CDR2 SVGIG (reference sequence).

V gene TRBV14 combines with J gene TRBJ2-1; D ambiguous. V lost 1 base and J 0 bases, leaving 7 bases between the germline ends. The CDR3 totals 15 residues. CDR1 is SGHDN, CDR2 FVKESK, per germline. In DNA, the CDR3 is TGTGCCAGCAGCCAAGCGGTGAGCTCCTACAATGAGCAGTTCTTC. It yields the protein CASSQAVSSYNEQFF.

Only one count was recorded for this clone. The chain is built from TRBV19 and TRBJ2-7; TRBD1 might be the D (6 bases). Germline V CDR1 and CDR2: LNHDA, SQIVND (reference sequence). The CDR3 is 15 residues long. V lost 4 bases and J lost 0, with 13 bases in between. The DNA for the CDR3 is TGTGCCAGTAGTACTGGGACACGCGGCTCCTACGAGCAGTACTTC. Encoded protein: CASSTGTRGSYEQYF.

With regard to this clone: A junction end diverges from the germline sequence, so it may reflect a read error. The chain is built from TRBV4-3 and TRBJ1-6; D may be TRBD1 (6 bases). This CDR3 is 15 amino acids long. Germline loops: CDR1 LGHNA, CDR2 YSLEER. In DNA, the CDR3 is TGCGCCAGCAGCAAAGACCCAGGGGTTGGTTCACCCCTCCACTTT. Its protein product is CASSKDPGVGSPLHF.

This clone was seen once. The V call is TRBV30, the J call TRBJ2-3, with 12 bases fitting TRBD2. Germline lookup yields CDR1 GTSNPN and CDR2 SVGIG (reference sequence). This CDR3 comprises 17 residues. Trimming took 0 bases from V and 1 from J; bases not matched to a gene: 5. The CDR3, as DNA: TGTGCCTGGAGTGTTCCTAGCGGGGGGGTTCGCACAGATACGCAGTATTTT. Its protein is CAWSVPSGGVRTDTQYF.

The CDR3 nucleotides are TGTGCCAGCAGTGCTAGCGGGGGAGAATACGAGCAGTACTTC. It specifies CASSASGGEYEQYF. This chain joins TRBV6-5 and TRBJ2-7, with 10 bases identical to TRBD2. The ends lost 5 bases at V and 4 bases at J; junction bases unmatched: 5. CDR3 size: 14 residues. Germline loops: CDR1 MNHEY, CDR2 SVGAGI.

The chain is built from TRBV5-6 and TRBJ2-1, with D perhaps TRBD1 (6 bases). CDR1 and CDR2 (germline): SGHDT, YYEEEE. Between the trimmed V and J ends, which lost 1 base and 8 bases, there was a span of 16 bases. The CDR3 sequence is 15 residues long. The chain's CDR3 is CASSLYRAPVDEQFF. In DNA, the CDR3 is TGTGCCAGCAGCTTGTACAGGGCCCCGGTCGATGAGCAGTTCTTC.

The genes are TRBV6-5 and TRBJ1-6; possibly TRBD1 for D (5 bases). The V gene lost 4 bases and the J gene lost 10 bases, with 20 bases spanning the gap. Germline CDR1 and CDR2: MNHEY and SVGAGI. The CDR3 contains 16 residues. The CDR3 protein is CASSSQGGGFGSPLHF. DNA for the CDR3: TGTGCCAGCAGTTCCCAGGGAGGTGGTTTTGGATCACCCCTCCACTTT.

The chain uses TRBV7-2 and TRBJ1-2; no clear D gene. CDR1 is SGHTA, CDR2 FQGNSA, per germline. V dropped 0 bases and J dropped 8 bases, with 13 bases sitting between them. CDR3 size: 14 residues. CDR3 residues: CASSLAQEMYGYTF. Here the CDR3 DNA reads TGTGCCAGCAGCTTAGCGCAAGAGATGTACGGCTACACCTTC.

The CDR3 here is CASSVDSRGGDTQYF. The CDR3 DNA is TGTGCCAGCAGCGTAGATTCCCGGGGAGGGGATACGCAGTATTTT. The V and J genes are TRBV9 and TRBJ2-3, with 7 bases fitting TRBD2. The CDR3 covers 15 residues. V dropped 0 bases and J dropped 6; count of bases not matched to a gene: 7. Germline-derived CDR1 and CDR2 are SGDLS and YYNGEE.

This clone appeared once. The rearrangement uses TRBV29-1 and TRBJ1-4; 9 bases map to TRBD1. The ends lost 5 bases at V and 4 bases at J; junction bases unmatched: 8. This CDR3 has 15 residues. Germline values: CDR1 SQVTM, CDR2 ANQGSEA. CDR3 DNA sequence: TGCAGCGTTACCCAGGTGGGACAGGGTAATGAAAAACTGTTTTTT. Protein sequence: CSVTQVGQGNEKLFF. Looking up the rest from reference TRBV29-1 and TRBJ1-4 gives the full variable domain: SAVISQKPSRDICQRGTSLTIQCQVDSQVTMMFWYRQQPGQSLTLIATANQGSEATYESGFVIDKFPISRPNLTFSTLTVSNMSPEDSSIYLCSVTQVGQGNEKLFFGSGTQLSVL.